Presented here are 17 T cell receptor beta chains from one specimen sequenced in a study of T-cell memory formation after mild COVID-19. TCRdb used MiXCR to reprocess the 5' RACE reads, holding one entry per CDR3 protein. The sample carries roughly 610,000 distinct CDR3 sequences, around a sixth recorded once. The sample was PBMCs or a T cell subset sorted from them (not recorded which). These receptors were obtained from an adult woman who had mild COVID-19 (a few samples of this study predate the infection). Cell type and time point are not known.

The rearrangement uses TRBV12-3 or TRBV12-4 and TRBJ1-1, with 7 nucleotides matching TRBD1. CDR3 length: 14 residues. The V gene end was trimmed by 7 bases and the J gene end by 1 base; junction bases not matched to a gene: 6. CDR3 bases: TGTGCCAGCACCATAAAGGGGGCGAACACTGAAGCTTTCTTT. Amino acid sequence: CASTIKGANTEAFF.

This clonotype was recorded a few times. V usage is TRBV21-1 and J usage is TRBJ2-3; TRBD2 was called by the table and not checked on the DNA. TRBV21-1 is reported as a pseudogene. The CDR3 covers 19 residues. The CDR3 here is CASSKAAGGQKGSTDTQYF. CDR3 in DNA: TGTGCCAGCAGCAAAGCAGCGGGAGGGCAGAAGGGGAGCACAGATACGCAGTATTTT.

This sequence joins TRBV2 and TRBJ2-7, with TRBD2 matching 12 bases. Germline V lookup: CDR1 SNHLY, CDR2 FYNNEI. CDR3 length: 14 residues. V was clipped by 8 bases and J by 2 bases; unmatched bases: 4. CDR3 amino acids: CASRTSGTTYEQYF. In DNA, the CDR3 is TGTGCCAGCCGGACTAGCGGGACCACCTACGAGCAGTACTTC.

This clonotype was counted only a few times. The chain employs TRBV9 and TRBJ2-7, with D maybe TRBD2 (5 bases). The CDR3 sequence is 14 residues long. Germline loops: CDR1 SGDLS, CDR2 YYNGEE. V was shortened by 1 base and J by 3 bases, with 11 bases between the two germline ends. The CDR3 region has the DNA TGTGCCAGCAGCGTAACTAGTAATGGCTACGAGCAGTACTTC. As protein: CASSVTSNGYEQYF.

This clonotype was seen a few times. V and J are TRBV6-6 and TRBJ2-3; weak D call: TRBD2 (5 bases). Germline lookup yields CDR1 MNHNY and CDR2 SVGAGI (reference sequence). This CDR3 has 16 amino acids. The V gene lost 2 bases and the J gene lost 2 bases, with 14 bases spanning the gap. For the CDR3, the DNA is TGTGCCAGCAGTTACAGATCGGCTAGCCCCACAGATACGCAGTATTTT. It is translated as CASSYRSASPTDTQYF.

The rearrangement uses TRBV20-1 and TRBJ2-7; D possibly uses TRBD1 or TRBD2 (5 bases each). Germline V CDR1 and CDR2: DFQATT, SNEGSKA (reference sequence). Trimming cost V 6 bases and J 7 bases, with 16 bases left between them. The CDR3 is made up of 12 amino acids. The CDR3 DNA follows: TGCAGTGCGGGGGATCGGGGTCGGGAGCAGTACTTC. It codes for CSAGDRGREQYF.

This clonotype was counted only a few times. V usage is TRBV12-3 or TRBV12-4 and J usage is TRBJ2-5, with D unresolved. The CDR3 has 15 amino acids. V was trimmed by 2 bases and J by 5 bases, leaving 15 bases between them. DNA for the CDR3: TGTGCCAGCAGTTTAAATCAGCTCTCATCCGAGACCCAGTACTTC. Protein: CASSLNQLSSETQYF.

This clonotype turned up a few times. V is TRBV29-1 and J is TRBJ1-1, with D possibly matching TRBD1 (5 bases). Germline-derived CDR1 and CDR2 are SQVTM and ANQGSEA. The CDR3 runs 14 residues. With 6 bases removed from V and 1 base from J, the gap between germline ends came to 15 bases. CDR3 bases: TGCAGCGTCCGGACGGGGGGAAAGAACACTGAAGCTTTCTTT. It yields the protein CSVRTGGKNTEAFF. Filled out from reference TRBV29-1 and TRBJ1-1, the complete variable domain reads SAVISQKPSRDICQRGTSLTIQCQVDSQVTMMFWYRQQPGQSLTLIATANQGSEATYESGFVIDKFPISRPNLTFSTLTVSNMSPEDSSIYLCSVRTGGKNTEAFFGQGTRLTVV.

This clonotype appeared a few times. V gene TRBV24-1 combines with J gene TRBJ2-1; D gene ambiguous. The CDR3 extends over 13 amino acids. The V and J ends lost 6 bases and 6 bases respectively, with 11 bases between them. From germline, CDR1 is KGHDR and CDR2 SFDVKD. In nucleotides, the CDR3 is TGTGCCACCAGTAATAGGTTCCGCAATGAGCAGTTCTTC. As protein: CATSNRFRNEQFF.

The V gene is TRBV30, the J gene TRBJ1-4, with D uncertain. This CDR3 has 13 amino acids. V lost 4 bases and J lost 7, with 13 bases in between. Germline V gives CDR1 GTSNPN, CDR2 SVGIG (reference sequence). For the CDR3, the DNA is TGTGCCTGGATAAGCTCAAGGAGTGAAAAACTGTTTTTT. It is translated as CAWISSRSEKLFF.

The chain uses TRBV19 and TRBJ2-7, with TRBD1 as a possible D gene (5 bases). The germline V and J ends were trimmed by 10 bases and 1 base, with 17 bases remaining between them. CDR1 LNHDA and CDR2 SQIVND come from the germline V gene (reference sequence). CDR3 length: 14 residues. The CDR3 nucleotides read TGTGCCAACGCGACAGAGACCCCTTCCTACGAGCAGTACTTC. This encodes CANATETPSYEQYF.

Ten or more counts support this clonotype. The chain has TRBV11-1 and TRBJ1-1; no reliable D call. The CDR3 sequence is 12 residues long. Germline V CDR1 and CDR2: SGHAT, FQDESV (reference sequence). V gave up 3 bases and J gave up 2 bases, with 4 bases separating them. The CDR3 DNA reads as TGTGCCAGCAGCTTTTCCAACACTGAAGCTTTCTTT. It encodes CASSFSNTEAFF.

The CDR3 DNA sequence: TGTGCCTGGAGTCAGGGACTAGCATTTTCATTGGGGCAGTTCTTC. This codes for CAWSQGLAFSLGQFF. V usage is TRBV30 and J usage is TRBJ2-1; TRBD2 aligns across 9 bases. Unmatched junction bases numbered 14, after V lost 2 bases and J lost 12 bases. The CDR3 covers 15 residues. The germline V gene encodes CDR1 GTSNPN and CDR2 SVGIG (reference sequence). The entire variable domain, with the rest obtained from reference TRBV30 and TRBJ2-1, is as follows: SQTIHQWPATLVQPVGSPLSLECTVEGTSNPNLYWYRQAAGRGLQLLFYSVGIGQISSEVPQNLSASRPQDRQFILSSKKLLLSDSGFYLCAWSQGLAFSLGQFFGPGTRLTVL.

This chain uses TRBV20-1 with TRBJ2-5; 14 bases match TRBD2. V shed 2 bases, J shed 11 bases, and the junction held 10 bases outside the gene matches. The V gene's germline CDR1 is DFQATT and CDR2 SNEGSKA (reference sequence). The CDR3 covers 15 residues. The CDR3 region has the DNA TGCAGTGCTAGAAGACGACTAGCGGGGGGGTATCCGCAGTACTTC. Translated: CSARRRLAGGYPQYF.

In its sample, this clonotype was seen a few times. The V gene is TRBV6-5, the J gene TRBJ2-2; tentatively, D is TRBD1 (6 bases). With 0 bases removed from V and 5 bases from J, the gap between germline ends came to 13 bases. CDR3 length equals 16 residues. The germline gives CDR1 MNHEY, CDR2 SVGAGI. The CDR3 loop is CASSYSSQGSTGELFF. The CDR3 DNA sequence: TGTGCCAGCAGTTACTCATCGCAGGGGTCGACCGGGGAGCTGTTTTTT.

This clonotype came up a few times. The V call is TRBV12-3 or TRBV12-4, the J call TRBJ2-7; D uncertain. Deletions cut 3 bases from V and 3 bases from J, with 15 bases between. The CDR3 is 15 residues long. The CDR3 DNA reads TGTGCCAGCAGTTTTCTGTCCCGCCTCCACTACGAGCAGTACTTC. Its protein product is CASSFLSRLHYEQYF.

This chain links TRBV3-1 with TRBJ2-3, with 7 bases aligning to TRBD1. Germline V CDR1 and CDR2: LGHDT, YNNKEL (reference sequence). CDR3 size: 19 residues. The trim removed 0 bases at V and 0 bases at J, leaving 12 bases unmatched. The CDR3 region has the DNA TGTGCCAGCAGCCAAGATCTTGGAACAGGGGAATGGAGCACAGATACGCAGTATTTT. This translates into CASSQDLGTGEWSTDTQYF.